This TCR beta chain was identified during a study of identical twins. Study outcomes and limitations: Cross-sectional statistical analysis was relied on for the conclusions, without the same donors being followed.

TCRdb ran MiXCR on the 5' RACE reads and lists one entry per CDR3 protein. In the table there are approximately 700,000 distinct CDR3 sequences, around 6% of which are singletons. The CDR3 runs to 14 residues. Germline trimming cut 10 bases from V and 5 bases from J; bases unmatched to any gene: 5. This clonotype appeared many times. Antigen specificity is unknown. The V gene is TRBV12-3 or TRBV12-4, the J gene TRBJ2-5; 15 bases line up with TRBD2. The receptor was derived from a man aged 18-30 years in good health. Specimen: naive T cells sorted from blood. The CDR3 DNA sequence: TGTGCCACCCCGGGACTAGCGGGAGGTGAGACCCAGTACTTC. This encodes CATPGLAGGETQYF.